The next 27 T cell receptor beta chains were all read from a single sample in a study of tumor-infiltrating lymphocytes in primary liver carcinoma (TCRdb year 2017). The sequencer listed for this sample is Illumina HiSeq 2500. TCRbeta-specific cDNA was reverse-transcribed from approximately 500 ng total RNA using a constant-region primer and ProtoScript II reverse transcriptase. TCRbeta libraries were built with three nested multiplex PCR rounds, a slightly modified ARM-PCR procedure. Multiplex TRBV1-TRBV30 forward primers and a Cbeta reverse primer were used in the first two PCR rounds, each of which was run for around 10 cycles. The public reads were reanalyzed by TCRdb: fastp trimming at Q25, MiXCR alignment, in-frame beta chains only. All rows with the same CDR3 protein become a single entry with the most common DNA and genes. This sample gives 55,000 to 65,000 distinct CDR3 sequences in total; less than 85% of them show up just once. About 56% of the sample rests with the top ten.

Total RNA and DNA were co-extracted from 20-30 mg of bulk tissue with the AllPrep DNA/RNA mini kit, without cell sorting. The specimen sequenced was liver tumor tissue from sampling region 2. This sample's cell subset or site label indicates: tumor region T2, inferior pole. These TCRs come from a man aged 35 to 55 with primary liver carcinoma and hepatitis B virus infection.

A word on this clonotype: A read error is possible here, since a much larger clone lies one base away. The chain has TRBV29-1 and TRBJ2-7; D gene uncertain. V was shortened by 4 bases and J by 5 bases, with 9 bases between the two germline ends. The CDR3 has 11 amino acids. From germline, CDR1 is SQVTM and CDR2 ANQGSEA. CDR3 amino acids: CSVGNGDEQYF. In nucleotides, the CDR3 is TGCAGCGTTGGGAATGGGGACGAGCAGTACTTC.

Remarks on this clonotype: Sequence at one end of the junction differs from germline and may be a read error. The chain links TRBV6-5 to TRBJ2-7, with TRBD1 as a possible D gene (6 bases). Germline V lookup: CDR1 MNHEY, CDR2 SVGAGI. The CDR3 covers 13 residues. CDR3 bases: TGTGACAGCAATGGGACATCCTCCTACGAGCAGTACTTC. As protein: CDSNGTSSYEQYF.

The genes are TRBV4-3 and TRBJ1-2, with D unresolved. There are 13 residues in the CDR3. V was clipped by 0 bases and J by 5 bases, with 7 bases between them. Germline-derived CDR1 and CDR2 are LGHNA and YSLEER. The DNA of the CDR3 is TGCGCCAGCAGCCAAGAGGGCAAGTATGGCTACACCTTC. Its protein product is CASSQEGKYGYTF.

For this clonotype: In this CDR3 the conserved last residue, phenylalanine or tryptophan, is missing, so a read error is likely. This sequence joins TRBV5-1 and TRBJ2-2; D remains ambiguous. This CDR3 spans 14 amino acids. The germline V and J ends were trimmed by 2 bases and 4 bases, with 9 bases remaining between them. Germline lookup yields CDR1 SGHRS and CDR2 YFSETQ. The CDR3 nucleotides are TGCGCCAGCAGCTTATCAGCGATCACCGGGGAGCTGTTTCTT. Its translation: CASSLSAITGELFL.

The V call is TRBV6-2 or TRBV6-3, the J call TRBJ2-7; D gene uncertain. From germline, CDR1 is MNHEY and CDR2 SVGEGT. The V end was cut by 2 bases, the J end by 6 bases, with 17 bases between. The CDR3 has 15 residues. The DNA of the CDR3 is TGTGCCAGCAGTTACCATCTAAATAGGGCATCCGAGCAGTACTTC. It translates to CASSYHLNRASEQYF.

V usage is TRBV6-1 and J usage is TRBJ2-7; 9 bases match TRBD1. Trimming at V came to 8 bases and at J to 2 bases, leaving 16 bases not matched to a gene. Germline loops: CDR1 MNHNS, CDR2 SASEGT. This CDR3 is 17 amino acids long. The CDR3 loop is CASAQGAQRTMPYEQYF. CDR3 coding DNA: TGTGCCAGCGCACAGGGGGCGCAGAGGACCATGCCCTACGAGCAGTACTTC.

CDR3 nucleotides: TGTGCCATCAGTGACCCCCTCGCCGGGGAGCTGTTTTTT. Translation gives CAISDPLAGELFF. The rearrangement joins TRBV10-3 to TRBJ2-2; no firm D call. CDR3 length: 13 residues. Trimming took 3 bases from V and 6 from J, leaving 8 bases between them. Looked up from germline, CDR1 is ENHRY and CDR2 is SYGVKD.

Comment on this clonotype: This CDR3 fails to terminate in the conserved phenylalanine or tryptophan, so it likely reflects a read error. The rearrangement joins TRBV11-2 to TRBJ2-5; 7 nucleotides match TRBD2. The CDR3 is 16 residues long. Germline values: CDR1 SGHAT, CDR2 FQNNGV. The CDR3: CVSSQTPGGGKETQYS. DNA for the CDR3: TGTGTCAGCAGCCAAACTCCTGGGGGGGGGAAAGAGACTCAGTACTCC.

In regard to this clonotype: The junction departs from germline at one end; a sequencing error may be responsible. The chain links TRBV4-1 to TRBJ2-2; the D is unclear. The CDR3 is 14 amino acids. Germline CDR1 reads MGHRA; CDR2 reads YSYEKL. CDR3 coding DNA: TGCGCCAGTAGCCAAGAAGAGAACACCTGGGAGCTGTTTTTT. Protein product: CASSQEENTWELFF.

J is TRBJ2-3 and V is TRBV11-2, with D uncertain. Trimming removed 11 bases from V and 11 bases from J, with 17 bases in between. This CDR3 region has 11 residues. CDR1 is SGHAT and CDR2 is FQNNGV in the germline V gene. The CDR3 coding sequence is TGTGCCTTTAGCTTGGAATTGGAGCAGTATTTT. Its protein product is CAFSLELEQYF.

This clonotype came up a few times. This chain's CDR3 is CASSYSRDGDIRNQPQHF. CDR3 in DNA: TGTGCCAGCAGTTACTCCCGGGACGGTGATATAAGGAATCAGCCCCAGCATTTT. This chain joins TRBV6-2 or TRBV6-3 and TRBJ1-5; possible D gene TRBD1, 5 bases. This CDR3 region has 18 residues. V gave up 0 bases and J gave up 4 bases, with 19 bases separating them. Germline CDR1 MNHEY, CDR2 SVGEGT.

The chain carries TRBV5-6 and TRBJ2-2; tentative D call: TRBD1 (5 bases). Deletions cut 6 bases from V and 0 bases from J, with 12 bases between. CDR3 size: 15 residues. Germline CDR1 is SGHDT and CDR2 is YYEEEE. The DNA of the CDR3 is TGTGCCAGCAACCCAGGGATCGCGAACACCGGGGAGCTGTTTTTT. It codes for CASNPGIANTGELFF.

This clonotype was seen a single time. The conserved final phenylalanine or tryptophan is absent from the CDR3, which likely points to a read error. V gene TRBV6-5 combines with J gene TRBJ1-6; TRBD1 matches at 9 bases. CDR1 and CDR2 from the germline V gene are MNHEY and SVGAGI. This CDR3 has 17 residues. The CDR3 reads CGSGYWGTGTVGSPLHY. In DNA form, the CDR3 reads TGTGGCAGCGGTTACTGGGGGACAGGGACAGTTGGCTCACCCCTCCACTAT.

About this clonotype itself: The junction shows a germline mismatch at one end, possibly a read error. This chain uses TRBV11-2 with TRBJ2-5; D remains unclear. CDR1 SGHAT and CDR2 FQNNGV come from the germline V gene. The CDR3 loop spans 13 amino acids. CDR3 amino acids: CASSLVMEEIQYF. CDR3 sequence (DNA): TGTGCCAGCAGTTTAGTTATGGAAGAGATCCAGTACTTC.

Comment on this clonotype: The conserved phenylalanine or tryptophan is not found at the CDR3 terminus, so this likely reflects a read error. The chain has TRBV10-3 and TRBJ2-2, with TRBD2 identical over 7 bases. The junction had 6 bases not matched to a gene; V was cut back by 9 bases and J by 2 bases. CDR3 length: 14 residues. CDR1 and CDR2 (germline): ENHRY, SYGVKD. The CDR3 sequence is CAMRERDNTGELFI. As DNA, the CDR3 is TGTGCCATGAGGGAGCGGGACAACACCGGGGAGCTGTTTATT.

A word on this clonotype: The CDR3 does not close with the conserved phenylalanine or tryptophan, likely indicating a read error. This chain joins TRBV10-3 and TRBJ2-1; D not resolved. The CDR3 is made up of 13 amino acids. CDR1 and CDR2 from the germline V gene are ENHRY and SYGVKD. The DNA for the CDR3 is TGTGCAATCAGCACAAGTACCACCAATGAGCAGTTCATC. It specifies CAISTSTTNEQFI.

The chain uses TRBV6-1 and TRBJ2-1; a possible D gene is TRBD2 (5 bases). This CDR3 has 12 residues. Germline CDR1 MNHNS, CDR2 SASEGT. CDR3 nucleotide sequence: TGTGTAAGCAGTTTGAGCGGCAATGAGCAGTTCTTC. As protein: CVSSLSGNEQFF.

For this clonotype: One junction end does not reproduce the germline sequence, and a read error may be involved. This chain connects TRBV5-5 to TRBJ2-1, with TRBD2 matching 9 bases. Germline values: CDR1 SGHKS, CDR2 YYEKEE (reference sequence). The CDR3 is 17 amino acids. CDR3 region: CASSSGLAISCYNEQFF. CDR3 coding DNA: TGTGCCAGTAGCTCGGGACTAGCCATCAGTTGCTACAATGAGCAGTTCTTC.

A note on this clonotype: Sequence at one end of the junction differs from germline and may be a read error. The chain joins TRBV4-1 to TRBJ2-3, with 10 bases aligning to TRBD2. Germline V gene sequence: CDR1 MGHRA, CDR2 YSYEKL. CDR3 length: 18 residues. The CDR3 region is CASSQTIFLAGVTDTQYF. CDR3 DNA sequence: TGCGCCAGCAGCCAGACCATTTTCCTAGCGGGAGTCACCGATACCCAGTATTTT.

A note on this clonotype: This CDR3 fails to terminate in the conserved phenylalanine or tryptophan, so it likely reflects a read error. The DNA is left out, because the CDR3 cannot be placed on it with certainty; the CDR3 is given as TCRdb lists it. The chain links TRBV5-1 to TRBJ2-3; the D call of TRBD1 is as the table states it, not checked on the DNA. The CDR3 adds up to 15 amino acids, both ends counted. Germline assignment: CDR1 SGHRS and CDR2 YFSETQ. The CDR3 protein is CANSLTGLTPDTQYL.

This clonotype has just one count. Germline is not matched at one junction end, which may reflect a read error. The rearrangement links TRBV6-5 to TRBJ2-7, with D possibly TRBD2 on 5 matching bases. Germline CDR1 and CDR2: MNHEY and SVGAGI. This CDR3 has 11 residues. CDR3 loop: CASSDSYERHF. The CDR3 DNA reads TGTGCCAGCAGTGACTCCTACGAGCGGCACTTC.

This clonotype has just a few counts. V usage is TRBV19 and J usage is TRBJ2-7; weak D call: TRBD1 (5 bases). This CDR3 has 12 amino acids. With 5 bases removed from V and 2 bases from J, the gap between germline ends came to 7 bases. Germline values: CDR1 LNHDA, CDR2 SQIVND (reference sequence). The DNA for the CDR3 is TGTGCCAGTAGTCGCAGGGCCTACGAGCAGTACTTC. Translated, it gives CASSRRAYEQYF. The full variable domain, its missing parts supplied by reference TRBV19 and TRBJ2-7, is DGGITQSPKYLFRKEGQNVTLSCEQNLNHDAMYWYRQDPGQGLRLIYYSQIVNDFQKGDIAEGYSVSREKKESFPLTVTSAQKNPTAFYLCASSRRAYEQYFGPGTRLTVT.

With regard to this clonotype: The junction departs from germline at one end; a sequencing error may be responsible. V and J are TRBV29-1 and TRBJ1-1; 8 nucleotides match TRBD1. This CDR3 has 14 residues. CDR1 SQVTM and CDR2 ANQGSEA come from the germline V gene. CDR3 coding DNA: TGCAGCGTGACAGGGGATGCATTGAAAACTGAAGCTATCTTT. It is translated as CSVTGDALKTEAIF.

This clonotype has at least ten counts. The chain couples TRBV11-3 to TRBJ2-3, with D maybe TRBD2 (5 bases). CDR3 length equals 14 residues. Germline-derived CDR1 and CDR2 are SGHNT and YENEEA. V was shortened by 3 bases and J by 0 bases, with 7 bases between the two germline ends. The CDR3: CASSFRTSTDTQYF. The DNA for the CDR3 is TGTGCCAGCAGCTTCAGGACTAGCACAGATACGCAGTATTTT.

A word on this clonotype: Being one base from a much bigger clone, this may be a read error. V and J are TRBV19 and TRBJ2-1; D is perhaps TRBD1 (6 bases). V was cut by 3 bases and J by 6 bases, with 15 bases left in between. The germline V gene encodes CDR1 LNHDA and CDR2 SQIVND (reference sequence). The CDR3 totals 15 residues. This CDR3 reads CASSIAQGNINEQFF. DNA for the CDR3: TGTGCCAGTAGTATCGCACAGGGTAACATCAATGAGCAGTTCTTC.

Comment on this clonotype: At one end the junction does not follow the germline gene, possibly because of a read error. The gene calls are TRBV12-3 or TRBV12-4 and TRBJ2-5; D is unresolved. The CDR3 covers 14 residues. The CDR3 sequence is CACSTTDLQETQYF. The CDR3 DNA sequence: TGTGCCTGCAGTACCACGGATCTACAAGAGACCCAGTACTTC.

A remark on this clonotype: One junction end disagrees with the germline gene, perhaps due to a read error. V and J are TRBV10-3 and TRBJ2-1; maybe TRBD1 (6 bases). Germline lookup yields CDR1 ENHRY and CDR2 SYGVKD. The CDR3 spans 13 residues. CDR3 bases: TGCGCCATCAGCGAGGGGGACGACGGGGAGCAGTTCTTC. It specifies CAISEGDDGEQFF.